The 25 T cell receptor beta chains reported below all come from one sample, sequenced in a study of cytomegalovirus exposure and HLA in healthy donors. Primers: 60 Vbeta forward and 13 Jbeta reverse. The repertoire was sequenced with immunoSEQ multiplex PCR; TCRdb's copy has only in-frame clones and lacks some. The sample comprises 250,000 to 300,000 clones, roughly 81% of which are singletons, and 2% to 2.5% rests with the top ten. Specimen: PBMCs. The receptors were gathered from a middle-aged woman in good health and CMV-seropositive.

The chain carries TRBV7-2 and TRBJ2-3; D may be TRBD2 (6 bases). The CDR3 extends over 16 amino acids. Trimming cost V 1 base and J 3 bases, with 14 bases left between them. Germline V lookup: CDR1 SGHTA, CDR2 FQGNSA. The CDR3 loop is CASSLGASARTDTQYF. Written as DNA, the CDR3 is TGTGCCAGCAGCTTAGGGGCTAGCGCGAGGACAGATACGCAGTATTTT.

The rearrangement joins TRBV19 to TRBJ2-1; D is possibly TRBD2 (5 bases). CDR3 length: 15 amino acids. V was pared by 7 bases and J by 5 bases, with 18 bases between. CDR1 and CDR2 from the germline V gene are LNHDA and SQIVND (reference sequence). DNA for the CDR3: TGTGCCAGTATGCGACTGGATTTGAGGGACAATGAGCAGTTCTTC. Encoded protein: CASMRLDLRDNEQFF. The full variable domain, its missing parts supplied by reference TRBV19 and TRBJ2-1, is DGGITQSPKYLFRKEGQNVTLSCEQNLNHDAMYWYRQDPGQGLRLIYYSQIVNDFQKGDIAEGYSVSREKKESFPLTVTSAQKNPTAFYLCASMRLDLRDNEQFFGPGTRLTVL.

The chain couples TRBV4-3 to TRBJ1-2, with 9 positions matching TRBD1. The J segment lost 6 bases and the V segment lost 1 base, leaving 6 bases of the junction unmatched. CDR1 and CDR2 from the germline V gene are LGHNA and YSLEER. CDR3 length: 15 residues. CDR3 region: CASSQAPQGANGYTF. CDR3 DNA: TGCGCCAGCAGCCAAGCCCCACAGGGGGCGAATGGCTACACCTTC.

CDR3 residues: CAWSAGQGAGGANVLTF. The CDR3 DNA sequence: TGTGCCTGGAGTGCCGGGCAGGGGGCGGGGGGGGCCAACGTCCTGACTTTC. The rearrangement joins TRBV30 to TRBJ2-6, with 8 bases fitting TRBD1. V lost 1 base to trimming and J lost 4 bases; unmatched junction nucleotides: 9. Germline CDR1 reads GTSNPN; CDR2 reads SVGIG (reference sequence). This CDR3 contains 17 residues.

The chain carries TRBV4-3 and TRBJ2-7; 7 bases align to TRBD2. The germline V gene encodes CDR1 LGHNA and CDR2 YSLEER. V dropped 4 bases and J dropped 6; count of bases not matched to a gene: 12. The CDR3 totals 15 residues. The chain's CDR3 is CASSPGREFGSEQYF. The CDR3 nucleotides are TGCGCCAGCAGCCCTGGGCGGGAGTTCGGGTCCGAGCAGTACTTC.

V gene TRBV18 combines with J gene TRBJ2-1; D possibly corresponds to TRBD2 (5 bases). The CDR3 has 17 residues. V lost 5 bases to trimming and J lost 9 bases, with 26 bases between them. Germline V CDR1 and CDR2: KGHSH, LQKENI. CDR3: CASSTRLVRDGHTEQFF. For the CDR3, the DNA is TGTGCCAGCTCAACCCGCCTTGTTCGGGATGGTCATACTGAGCAGTTCTTC.

The chain links TRBV18 to TRBJ2-7, with 11 nucleotides matching TRBD2. The CDR3 is 15 residues long. Trimming at V came to 2 bases and at J to 4 bases, leaving 4 bases not matched to a gene. Per the germline V gene, CDR1 is KGHSH and CDR2 is LQKENI. The CDR3 loop reads CASSPEIAGGYEQYF. CDR3 sequence (DNA): TGTGCCAGCTCACCAGAAATAGCGGGAGGGTACGAGCAGTACTTC.

The J gene is TRBJ1-1, the V gene TRBV7-9; perhaps TRBD1 as D (6 bases). The CDR3 length is 18 residues. Germline V gene data show CDR1 as SEHNR and CDR2 as FQNEAQ (reference sequence). Trimming stripped 4 bases from V and 0 bases from J, with 21 bases between. CDR3 sequence (DNA): TGTGCCAGCAGCTACCAGACAGGACCCGAACATATGAACACTGAAGCTTTCTTT. The encoded protein is CASSYQTGPEHMNTEAFF.

The J gene is TRBJ1-1, the V gene TRBV29-1; no reliable D call. V dropped 2 bases and J dropped 3 bases, with 13 bases sitting between them. The CDR3 has 14 amino acids. In germline, CDR1 is SQVTM, CDR2 ANQGSEA. CDR3 nucleotide sequence: TGCAGCGTTGAAACGAGGGTGGCAGACACTGAAGCTTTCTTT. It encodes CSVETRVADTEAFF.

This sequence joins TRBV4-3 and TRBJ2-3, with 7 positions matching TRBD1. The V segment lost 4 bases and the J segment 5 bases; nucleotides outside the gene matches: 12. The CDR3 has 16 amino acids. Germline CDR1 is LGHNA and CDR2 is YSLEER. CDR3 in DNA: TGCGCCAGCAGCCCGCTTGGGAGACAGGGTGGAGATACGCAGTATTTT. As protein: CASSPLGRQGGDTQYF.

J is TRBJ2-6 and V is TRBV4-2; TRBD1 might be the D (5 bases). With 3 bases removed from V and 3 bases from J, the gap between germline ends came to 18 bases. This CDR3 is 18 amino acids long. Germline assignment: CDR1 LGHNA and CDR2 YNFKEQ. DNA for the CDR3: TGTGCCAGCAGCCATGTAGGGCAGGGCCCCGGTGGGGCCAACGTCCTGACTTTC. Translated: CASSHVGQGPGGANVLTF.

This chain joins TRBV7-9 and TRBJ2-7; D might be TRBD2 (6 bases). Per germline, CDR1 SEHNR and CDR2 FQNEAQ (reference sequence). V was trimmed by 4 bases and J by 8 bases, leaving 21 bases between them. CDR3 length equals 15 residues. The CDR3 region has the DNA TGTGCCAGCAGCTCCATAGCGGATAGTCCATTTAAGCAGTACTTC. As protein: CASSSIADSPFKQYF. The full variable domain, rest sourced from reference TRBV7-9 and TRBJ2-7, is DTGVSQNPRHKITKRGQNVTFRCDPISEHNRLYWYRQTLGQGPEFLTYFQNEAQLEKSRLLSDRFSAERPKGSFSTLEIQRTEQGDSAMYLCASSSIADSPFKQYFGPGTRLTVT.

The table lists this clone with a count of one. This chain uses TRBV5-1 with TRBJ2-1, with 8 bases aligning to TRBD2. The junction had 7 bases not matched to a gene; V was cut back by 2 bases and J by 3 bases. The germline CDR1 and CDR2 sequences are SGHRS and YFSETQ. There are 16 residues in the CDR3. The DNA for the CDR3 is TGCGCCAGCAGCTTTGGGAGCGGGAGTTTCTACAATGAGCAGTTCTTC. Amino acid sequence: CASSFGSGSFYNEQFF.

The J gene is TRBJ2-1, the V gene TRBV7-9; 9 bases match TRBD2. Germline trimming cut 5 bases from V and 5 bases from J; bases unmatched to any gene: 4. This CDR3 comprises 14 residues. The germline V gene encodes CDR1 SEHNR and CDR2 FQNEAQ (reference sequence). Here the CDR3 DNA reads TGTGCCAGCAGCCCAAAGCGGGAGGACAATGAGCAGTTCTTC. It is translated as CASSPKREDNEQFF. The complete variable domain, with remaining parts taken from reference TRBV7-9 and TRBJ2-1, reads DTGVSQNPRHKITKRGQNVTFRCDPISEHNRLYWYRQTLGQGPEFLTYFQNEAQLEKSRLLSDRFSAERPKGSFSTLEIQRTEQGDSAMYLCASSPKREDNEQFFGPGTRLTVL.

V gene TRBV15 combines with J gene TRBJ2-3; no clear D. CDR3 length: 12 residues. Germline CDR1 reads LNHNV; CDR2 reads YYDKDF (reference sequence). V was cut by 5 bases and J by 5 bases, with 8 bases left in between. The CDR3 nucleotides are TGTGCCACCAGCCTATACGAAGATACGCAGTATTTT. Amino acids: CATSLYEDTQYF.

The chain has TRBV7-9 and TRBJ1-5; 8 nucleotides agree with TRBD1. Germline CDR1 SEHNR, CDR2 FQNEAQ (reference sequence). The CDR3 extends over 13 amino acids. J gave up 5 bases and V 6 bases, and 3 bases lay outside the gene matches. CDR3 sequence reads: CASSIQGDQPQHF. DNA for the CDR3: TGTGCCAGCAGTATACAGGGGGATCAGCCCCAGCATTTT.

The V and J genes are TRBV7-2 and TRBJ1-4; D perhaps matches TRBD1 (6 bases). V was pared by 3 bases and J by 8 bases, with 16 bases between. Per the germline V gene, CDR1 is SGHTA and CDR2 is FQGNSA. The CDR3 loop spans 15 amino acids. CDR3 sequence: CASSLGWAGEEKLFF. In nucleotides, the CDR3 is TGTGCCAGCAGCTTGGGGTGGGCAGGGGAGGAAAAACTGTTTTTT.

V gene TRBV13 combines with J gene TRBJ1-1; no clear D. There are 16 residues in the CDR3. The ends were cut back, 0 bases at V and 1 base at J, with 12 bases in the middle. Germline CDR1 and CDR2: PRHDT and FYEKMQ (reference sequence). In nucleotides, the CDR3 is TGTGCCAGCAGCTTAGGGGAGAGAGTTTGGAACACTGAAGCTTTCTTT. Translating it yields CASSLGERVWNTEAFF.

The chain uses TRBV5-4 and TRBJ2-7; weak D call: TRBD1 (5 bases). This CDR3 comprises 14 residues. V lost 4 bases to trimming and J lost 0 bases, with 11 bases between them. Germline V gene sequence: CDR1 SGHNT, CDR2 YYREEE (reference sequence). CDR3 in amino acids: CASSTRDSSYEQYF. CDR3 in DNA: TGTGCCAGCAGCACAAGAGACAGCTCCTACGAGCAGTACTTC.

V gene TRBV4-3 combines with J gene TRBJ2-3; D ambiguous. The germline gives CDR1 LGHNA, CDR2 YSLEER. Trimming took 2 bases from V and 4 from J, leaving 34 bases between them. The CDR3 consists of 22 residues. DNA for the CDR3: TGCGCCAGCAGCCAAAGAACCTACGACGGGTCACGCTCACGTCGTAAGGCAGATACGCAGTATTTT. Translation: CASSQRTYDGSRSRRKADTQYF.

The chain joins TRBV7-2 to TRBJ1-1; D ambiguous. Germline loops: CDR1 SGHTA, CDR2 FQGNSA. The V and J ends lost 2 bases and 2 bases respectively, with 6 bases between them. The CDR3 consists of 13 residues. CDR3 nucleotide sequence: TGTGCCAGCAGCTTACAGAAAAACACTGAAGCTTTCTTT. Translated: CASSLQKNTEAFF.

The chain combines TRBV9 with TRBJ2-3; a possible D gene is TRBD2 (6 bases). The V gene lost 4 bases and the J gene lost 3 bases, with 18 bases spanning the gap. The germline CDR1 and CDR2 sequences are SGDLS and YYNGEE. The CDR3 extends over 16 amino acids. The CDR3 is CASSHPGAGPTDTQYF. Written as DNA, the CDR3 is TGTGCCAGCAGCCATCCCGGGGCGGGGCCTACAGATACGCAGTATTTT.

V and J are TRBV6-6 and TRBJ2-1; D call uncertain. The V gene's germline CDR1 is MNHNY and CDR2 SVGAGI (reference sequence). The CDR3 sequence is 14 residues long. With 2 bases removed from V and 6 bases from J, the gap between germline ends came to 11 bases. The CDR3 nucleotides are TGTGCCAGCAGTTACATAATGAGTGGCAATGAGCAGTTCTTC. Its protein is CASSYIMSGNEQFF.

This clone was detected a few times. The genes are TRBV7-9 and TRBJ1-2, with no clear D. The CDR3 totals 11 residues. Trimming removed 5 bases at V and 4 bases at J, with 5 bases between. Per germline, CDR1 SEHNR and CDR2 FQNEAQ (reference sequence). This CDR3 is CASSPSYGYTF. As DNA, the CDR3 is TGTGCCAGCAGCCCCTCCTATGGCTACACCTTC. The full variable domain, completed using reference TRBV7-9 and TRBJ1-2, is DTGVSQNPRHKITKRGQNVTFRCDPISEHNRLYWYRQTLGQGPEFLTYFQNEAQLEKSRLLSDRFSAERPKGSFSTLEIQRTEQGDSAMYLCASSPSYGYTFGSGTRLTVV.

V and J are TRBV5-1 and TRBJ1-4; TRBD1 agrees at 11 bases. Germline V lookup: CDR1 SGHRS, CDR2 YFSETQ. V was clipped by 7 bases and J by 7 bases; unmatched bases: 9. The CDR3 consists of 15 residues. The CDR3 region has the DNA TGCGCCAGCGCCAGGACAGGGGGCTCCGGTGAAAAACTGTTTTTT. Encoded protein: CASARTGGSGEKLFF.